Following are 16 T cell receptor beta chains from one sample sequenced in a study of blood T cell repertoires in COVID-19. Only in-frame clones appear in the TCRdb table, and some are missing; sequencing was by immunoSEQ multiplex PCR. This table has 65,000 to 85,000 clones, about 87% appearing once. Sample: peripheral blood. These receptors were collected from a human donor in a cohort sampled during active COVID-19.

V gene TRBV2 combines with J gene TRBJ1-5, with TRBD1 matching 8 bases. Germline V gene data show CDR1 as SNHLY and CDR2 as FYNNEI. Trimming removed 6 bases from V and 2 bases from J; junction bases left unmatched: 3. CDR3 length equals 14 residues. The CDR3 reads CASSQDRGNQPQHF. The CDR3 DNA is TGTGCCAGCAGCCAGGACAGGGGCAATCAGCCCCAGCATTTT. Using reference TRBV2 and TRBJ1-5 for the parts outside the CDR3, the full variable domain is EPEVTQTPSHQVTQMGQEVILRCVPISNHLYFYWYRQILGQKVEFLVSFYNNEISEKSEIFDDQFSVERPDGSNFTLKIRSTKLEDSAMYFCASSQDRGNQPQHFGDGTRLSIL.

V and J are TRBV28 and TRBJ1-5; 7 bases align to TRBD1. CDR1 and CDR2 (germline): MDHEN, SYDVKM. Unmatched junction bases numbered 14, after V lost 6 bases and J lost 0 bases. The length of the CDR3 is 18 residues. This chain's CDR3 is CASRVTRQGFSSNQPQHF. The CDR3 nucleotides are TGTGCCAGCAGGGTAACTCGACAGGGCTTCTCTAGCAATCAGCCCCAGCATTTT.

The rearrangement uses TRBV25-1 and TRBJ2-1; a possible D gene is TRBD1 (5 bases). The CDR3 sequence is 16 residues long. Germline loops: CDR1 MGHDK, CDR2 SYGVNS. The V end lost 2 bases, the J end lost 4 bases, and 15 bases lay between the germline ends. DNA for the CDR3: TGTGCCAGCAGTGAACGAAAGGGGTTGAGGTACAATGAGCAGTTCTTC. Translated, it gives CASSERKGLRYNEQFF.

The chain is built from TRBV9 and TRBJ2-1; 8 nucleotides match TRBD2. After removal of 6 bases from V and 0 bases from J, the junction contained 11 bases not matched to a gene. Germline CDR1 is SGDLS and CDR2 is YYNGEE. The CDR3 extends over 17 amino acids. The CDR3 is CASTQRLASSSYNEQFF. CDR3 in DNA: TGTGCCAGCACCCAAAGACTAGCGTCGAGCTCCTACAATGAGCAGTTCTTC.

This chain joins TRBV5-1 and TRBJ2-7; D is uncertain. The germline gives CDR1 SGHRS, CDR2 YFSETQ. The CDR3 is 11 residues long. Trimming stripped 0 bases from V and 6 bases from J, with 4 bases between. In DNA, the CDR3 is TGCGCCAGCAGCTTGGCTGTCGAGCAGTACTTC. This codes for CASSLAVEQYF.

The chain combines TRBV5-4 with TRBJ2-3; TRBD2 might be the D (6 bases). V was clipped by 6 bases and J by 2 bases, with 13 bases between them. The CDR3 sequence is 14 residues long. Per germline, CDR1 SGHNT and CDR2 YYREEE (reference sequence). The CDR3 coding sequence is TGTGCCAGCAAGGCGGGATACTTCACAGATACGCAGTATTTT. This translates into CASKAGYFTDTQYF. Full variable domain (remainder filled in from reference TRBV5-4 and TRBJ2-3): ETGVTQSPTHLIKTRGQQVTLRCSSQSGHNTVSWYQQALGQGPQFIFQYYREEENGRGNFPPRFSGLQFPNYSSELNVNALELDDSALYLCASKAGYFTDTQYFGPGTRLTVL.

This clone was seen only a few times. The genes are TRBV29-1 and TRBJ2-7; TRBD2 matches 9 bases. The CDR3 consists of 13 residues. The V segment lost 5 bases and the J segment 1 base; nucleotides outside the gene matches: 3. Germline loops: CDR1 SQVTM, CDR2 ANQGSEA. The CDR3 nucleotides are TGCAGCGTTAATGCGGGAGGGTCCTACGAGCAGTACTTC. Amino acids: CSVNAGGSYEQYF.

The J gene is TRBJ2-1, the V gene TRBV28; 7 bases align to TRBD1. From germline, CDR1 is MDHEN and CDR2 SYDVKM. The V and J ends lost 5 bases and 3 bases, in that order; junction bases with no gene match: 7. The CDR3 sequence is 15 residues long. This CDR3 reads CASSPQGENYNEQFF. For the CDR3, the DNA is TGTGCCAGCAGTCCCCAGGGGGAGAACTACAATGAGCAGTTCTTC.

The V call is TRBV4-3, the J call TRBJ2-7; 8 nucleotides match TRBD1. V lost 4 bases and J lost 5; bases outside the gene matches: 13. CDR3 length: 16 amino acids. CDR1 is LGHNA and CDR2 is YSLEER in the germline V gene. The CDR3 sequence is CASSPKTTGAFDEQYF. The CDR3 nucleotides are TGCGCCAGCAGCCCGAAAACGACAGGGGCCTTCGACGAGCAGTACTTC.

CDR3 bases: TGTGCCAGCAGCTTAGTTAATGGACTAGCGGGAGAAACGCAGTATTTT. It is translated as CASSLVNGLAGETQYF. The chain carries TRBV7-2 and TRBJ2-3; TRBD2 aligns across 13 bases. The J segment lost 9 bases and the V segment lost 1 base, leaving 7 bases of the junction unmatched. Germline loops: CDR1 SGHTA, CDR2 FQGNSA. There are 16 residues in the CDR3.

This chain uses TRBV12-3 or TRBV12-4 with TRBJ1-1, with D unresolved. This CDR3 comprises 13 residues. The V and J ends lost 6 bases and 5 bases respectively, with 13 bases between them. The CDR3 DNA follows: TGTGCCAGCAGCTCTAACCCGGGTACTGAAGCTTTCTTT. It is translated as CASSSNPGTEAFF.

The genes are TRBV28 and TRBJ2-1, with D uncertain. The CDR3 sequence is 13 residues long. The V end lost 6 bases, the J end lost 9 bases, and 15 bases lay between the germline ends. CDR1 is MDHEN and CDR2 is SYDVKM in the germline V gene. The CDR3 DNA sequence: TGTGCCAGCAGCGCCCTGATGAGTAGTGAGCAGTTCTTC. Translated: CASSALMSSEQFF.

The V call is TRBV6-5, the J call TRBJ2-7, with 8 positions matching TRBD1. J lost 4 bases, V lost 7 bases, and 6 bases had no gene match. Looked up from germline, CDR1 is MNHEY and CDR2 is SVGAGI. The length of the CDR3 is 13 residues. CDR3 protein: CASTDRGGYEQYF. In DNA, the CDR3 is TGTGCCAGCACCGACAGGGGTGGTTACGAGCAGTACTTC.

A word on this clone: One end of the junction does not line up with germline, which may come from a read error. The chain carries TRBV7-9 and TRBJ2-4, with a possible D match to TRBD2 (5 bases). Germline CDR1 is SEHNR and CDR2 is FQNEAQ (reference sequence). The CDR3 has 12 amino acids. CDR3 residues: CASSLDGVFRGF. The CDR3 bases are TGTGCCAGCAGCTTAGATGGGGTGTTCCGAGGGTTC.

The V and J genes are TRBV7-2 and TRBJ2-6; D not resolved. Deletions cut 2 bases from V and 2 bases from J, with 19 bases between. The CDR3 is made up of 19 amino acids. Germline V CDR1 and CDR2: SGHTA, FQGNSA. DNA of the CDR3: TGTGCCAGCAGCTTATCCCGGCGGCATTGGAGTACTGGGGCCAACGTCCTGACTTTC. Residues: CASSLSRRHWSTGANVLTF.

The rearrangement joins TRBV12-3 or TRBV12-4 to TRBJ2-1; tentative D call: TRBD1 (5 bases). The CDR3 is made up of 13 amino acids. Between the trimmed V and J ends, which lost 7 bases and 7 bases, there was a span of 14 bases. CDR3 nucleotide sequence: TGTGCCAGCACCCTGGACACCCAAAATGAGCAGTTCTTC. Its protein is CASTLDTQNEQFF.